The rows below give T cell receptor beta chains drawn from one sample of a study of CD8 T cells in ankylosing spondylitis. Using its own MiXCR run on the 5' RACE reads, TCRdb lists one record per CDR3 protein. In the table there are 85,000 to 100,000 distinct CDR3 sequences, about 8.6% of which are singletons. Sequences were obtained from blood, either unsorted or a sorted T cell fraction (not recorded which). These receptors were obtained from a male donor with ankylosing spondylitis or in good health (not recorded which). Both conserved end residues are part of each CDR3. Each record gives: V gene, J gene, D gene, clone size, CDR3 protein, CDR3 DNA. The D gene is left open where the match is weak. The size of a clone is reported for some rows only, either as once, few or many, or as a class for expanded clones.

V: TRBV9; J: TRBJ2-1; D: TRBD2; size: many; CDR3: CASSDSGSSYNEQFF; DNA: TGTGCCAGCAGCGACAGCGGGAGCTCCTACAATGAGCAGTTCTTC
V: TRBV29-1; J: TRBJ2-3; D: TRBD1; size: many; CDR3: CSVPGTGGGGTQYF; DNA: TGCAGCGTTCCCGGGACAGGGGGCGGAGGTACGCAGTATTTT
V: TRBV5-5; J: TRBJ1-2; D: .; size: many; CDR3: CASSLGPREDGYTF; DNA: TGTGCCAGCAGCTTGGGGCCCAGGGAGGATGGCTACACCTTC
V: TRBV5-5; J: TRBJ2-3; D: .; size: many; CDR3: CASSPYLGTDTQYF; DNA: TGTGCCAGCAGCCCCTACCTGGGCACAGATACGCAGTATTTT
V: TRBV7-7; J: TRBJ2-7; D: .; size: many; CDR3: CASSPRGLPRQQYF; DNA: TGTGCTAGCAGCCCTAGGGGTCTACCCCGCCAGCAGTACTTC
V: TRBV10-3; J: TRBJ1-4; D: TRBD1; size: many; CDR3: CATWTGGDEKLFF; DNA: TGTGCCACCTGGACAGGGGGGGATGAAAAACTGTTTTTT
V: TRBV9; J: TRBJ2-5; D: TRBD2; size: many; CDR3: CASSVSLAGAPQETQYF; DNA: TGTGCCAGCAGCGTCTCACTAGCGGGAGCCCCGCAAGAGACCCAGTACTTC
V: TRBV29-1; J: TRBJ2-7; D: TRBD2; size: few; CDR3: CSATGGLEGYEQYF; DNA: TGCAGCGCCACGGGGGGACTAGAGGGCTACGAGCAGTACTTC
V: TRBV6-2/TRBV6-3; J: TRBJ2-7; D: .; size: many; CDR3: CASSWRQGLHEQYF; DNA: TGTGCCAGCAGTTGGAGACAGGGACTTCACGAGCAGTACTTC
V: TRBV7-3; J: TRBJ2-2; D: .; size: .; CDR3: CASSLEGKTGELFF; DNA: TGTGCCAGCAGCTTAGAGGGGAAAACCGGGGAGCTGTTTTTT
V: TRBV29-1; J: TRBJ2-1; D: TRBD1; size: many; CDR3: CSVDQPGQGWNEQFF; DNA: TGCAGCGTTGACCAACCGGGACAGGGATGGAATGAGCAGTTCTTC
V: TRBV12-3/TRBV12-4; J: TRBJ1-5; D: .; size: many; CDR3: CASSRDTGPGQPQHF; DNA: TGTGCCAGCAGCCGAGACACAGGCCCAGGTCAGCCCCAGCATTTT
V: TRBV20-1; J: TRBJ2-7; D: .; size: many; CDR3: CSATRSGLGPSF; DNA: TGCAGTGCTACGAGATCGGGACTCGGGCCTTCCTTC
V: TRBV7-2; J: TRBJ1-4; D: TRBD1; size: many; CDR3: CASSATGVYEKLFF; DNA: TGTGCCAGCAGCGCGACAGGGGTCTATGAAAAACTGTTTTTT
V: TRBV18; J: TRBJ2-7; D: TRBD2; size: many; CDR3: CASSPSHGTSGSYEQYF; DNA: TGTGCCAGCTCACCCTCACATGGGACTAGCGGATCCTACGAGCAGTACTTC
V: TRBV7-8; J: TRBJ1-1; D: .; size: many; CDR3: CASRSQPYTEAFF; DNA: TGTGCCAGCAGGTCCCAGCCCTACACTGAAGCTTTCTTT
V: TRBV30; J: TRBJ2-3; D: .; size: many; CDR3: CAWGHVSTDTQYF; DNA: TGTGCCTGGGGACACGTTAGCACAGATACGCAGTATTTT
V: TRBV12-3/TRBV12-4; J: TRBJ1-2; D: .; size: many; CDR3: CASSRSNGGYTF; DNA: TGTGCCAGCTCGAGGTCCAACGGTGGCTACACCTTC
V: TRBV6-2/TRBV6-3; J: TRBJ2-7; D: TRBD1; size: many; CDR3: CASREAGTGGFYEQYF; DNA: TGTGCCAGCAGGGAAGCTGGGACAGGGGGTTTCTACGAGCAGTACTTC
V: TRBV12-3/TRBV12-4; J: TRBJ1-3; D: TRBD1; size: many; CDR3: CASSNTGGTGNTIYF; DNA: TGTGCCAGCAGTAACACAGGGGGCACTGGAAACACCATATATTTT
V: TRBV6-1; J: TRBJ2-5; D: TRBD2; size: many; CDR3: CASSRREGRETQYF; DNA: TGTGCCAGCAGTCGCAGGGAGGGTCGAGAGACCCAGTACTTC
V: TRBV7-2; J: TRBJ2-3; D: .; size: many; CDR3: CASSFSRGTDTQYF; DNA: TGTGCCAGCAGCTTCTCCCGGGGAACAGATACGCAGTATTTT
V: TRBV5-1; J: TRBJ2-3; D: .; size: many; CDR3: CASSLEGTRADTQYF; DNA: TGCGCCAGCAGCTTGGAGGGTACCCGAGCAGATACGCAGTATTTT
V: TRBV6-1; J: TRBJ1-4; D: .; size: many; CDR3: CASSRTEKLFF; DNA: TGTGCCAGCAGCCGAACCGAAAAACTGTTTTTT
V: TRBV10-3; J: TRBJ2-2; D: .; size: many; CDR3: CAISDRGDGTGELFF; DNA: TGTGCCATCAGTGACAGGGGAGATGGCACCGGGGAGCTGTTTTTT
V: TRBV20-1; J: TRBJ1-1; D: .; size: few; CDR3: CSASPQNTEAFF; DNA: TGCAGTGCTAGCCCCCAAAACACTGAAGCTTTCTTT
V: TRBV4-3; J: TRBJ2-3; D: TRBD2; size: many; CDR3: CASSQGKTSAFTDTQYF; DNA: TGCGCCAGCAGCCAAGGGAAAACTAGCGCCTTCACAGATACGCAGTATTTT
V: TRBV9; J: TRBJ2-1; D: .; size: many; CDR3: CASAAPGVRNEQFF; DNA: TGTGCCAGCGCTGCGCCGGGAGTGCGCAATGAGCAGTTCTTC
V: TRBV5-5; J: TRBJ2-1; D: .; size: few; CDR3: CASSTYGRSGDNEQFF; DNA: TGTGCCAGCAGCACCTACGGAAGGAGTGGGGACAATGAGCAGTTCTTC
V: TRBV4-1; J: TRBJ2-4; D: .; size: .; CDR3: CASSQPSTKNIQYF; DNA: TGCGCCAGCAGCCAGCCTAGCACCAAAAACATTCAGTACTTC
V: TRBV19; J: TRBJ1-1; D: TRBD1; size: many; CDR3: CASSRGQGNMNTEAFF; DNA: TGTGCCAGTAGTAGGGGACAGGGGAACATGAACACTGAAGCTTTCTTT
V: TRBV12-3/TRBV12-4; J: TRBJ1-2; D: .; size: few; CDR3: CASSLRTDGYTF; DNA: TGTGCCAGCAGTCTACGGACAGATGGCTACACCTTC
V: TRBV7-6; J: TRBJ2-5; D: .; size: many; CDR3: CASSLIGRTETQYF; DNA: TGTGCTAGCAGCTTGATTGGCCGGACGGAGACCCAGTACTTC
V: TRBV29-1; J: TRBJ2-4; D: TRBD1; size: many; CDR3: CSVERTGMDIQYF; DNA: TGCAGCGTTGAAAGGACAGGGATGGACATTCAGTACTTC
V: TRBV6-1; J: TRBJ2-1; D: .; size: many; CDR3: CASRRSYEQFF; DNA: TGTGCCAGCAGGAGATCCTATGAGCAGTTCTTC
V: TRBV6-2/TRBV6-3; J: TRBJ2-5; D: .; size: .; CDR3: CASSSGGLQYQETQYF; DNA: TGTGCCAGCAGCTCCGGAGGACTCCAGTACCAAGAGACCCAGTACTTC
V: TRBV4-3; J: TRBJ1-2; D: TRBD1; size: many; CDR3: CASSLGQGAYGYTF; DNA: TGCGCCAGCAGTCTCGGACAGGGGGCCTATGGCTACACCTTC
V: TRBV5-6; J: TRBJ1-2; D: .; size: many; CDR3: CASSSTSPGVYGYTF; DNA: TGTGCCAGCAGTTCCACCAGCCCAGGGGTCTATGGCTACACCTTC
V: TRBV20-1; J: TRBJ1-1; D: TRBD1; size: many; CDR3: CSAPETGVLTEAFF; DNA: TGCAGTGCTCCGGAGACAGGGGTGCTCACTGAAGCTTTCTTT
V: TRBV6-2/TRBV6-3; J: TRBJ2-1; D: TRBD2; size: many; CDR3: CASVNPSGGDNEQFF; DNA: TGTGCCAGCGTAAATCCTAGCGGGGGGGACAATGAGCAGTTCTTC
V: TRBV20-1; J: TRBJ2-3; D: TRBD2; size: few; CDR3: CSAKNQASGHQDTQYF; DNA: TGCAGTGCCAAGAATCAGGCTAGCGGGCACCAAGATACGCAGTATTTT